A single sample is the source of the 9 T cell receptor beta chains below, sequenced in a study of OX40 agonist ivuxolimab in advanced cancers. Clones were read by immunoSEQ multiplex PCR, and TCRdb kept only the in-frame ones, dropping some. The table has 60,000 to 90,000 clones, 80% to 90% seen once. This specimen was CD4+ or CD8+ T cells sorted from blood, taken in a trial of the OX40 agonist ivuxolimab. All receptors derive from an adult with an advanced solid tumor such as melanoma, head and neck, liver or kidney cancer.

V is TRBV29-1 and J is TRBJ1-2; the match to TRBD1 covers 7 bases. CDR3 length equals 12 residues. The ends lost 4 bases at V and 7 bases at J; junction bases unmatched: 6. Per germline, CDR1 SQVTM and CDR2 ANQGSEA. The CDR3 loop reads CSVARGRVGYTF. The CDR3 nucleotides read TGCAGCGTTGCAAGGGGGCGCGTTGGCTACACCTTC.

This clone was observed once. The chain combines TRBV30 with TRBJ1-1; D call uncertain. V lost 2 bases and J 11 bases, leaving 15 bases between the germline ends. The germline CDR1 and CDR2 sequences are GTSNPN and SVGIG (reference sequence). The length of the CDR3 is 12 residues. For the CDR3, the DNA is TGTGCCTGGAGTCCAATCCCTAGGGTGGCTTTCTTT. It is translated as CAWSPIPRVAFF.

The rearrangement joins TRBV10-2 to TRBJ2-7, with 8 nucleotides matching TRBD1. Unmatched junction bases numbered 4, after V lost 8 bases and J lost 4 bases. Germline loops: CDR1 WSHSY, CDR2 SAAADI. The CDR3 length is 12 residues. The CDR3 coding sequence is TGCGCCAGCGGACAGGGCAGGTACGAGCAGTACTTC. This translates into CASGQGRYEQYF.

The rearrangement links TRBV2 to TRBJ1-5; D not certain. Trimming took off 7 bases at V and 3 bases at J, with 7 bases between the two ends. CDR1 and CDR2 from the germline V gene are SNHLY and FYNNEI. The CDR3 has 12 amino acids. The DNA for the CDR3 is TGTGCCAGCAAGAGGTACAATCAGCCCCAGCATTTT. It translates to CASKRYNQPQHF.

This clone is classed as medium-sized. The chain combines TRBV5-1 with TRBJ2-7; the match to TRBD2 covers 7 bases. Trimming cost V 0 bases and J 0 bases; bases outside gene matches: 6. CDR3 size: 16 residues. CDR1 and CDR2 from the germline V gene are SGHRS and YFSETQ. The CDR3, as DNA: TGCGCCAGCAGCTTGGCAGGTGGCGGGAGCTCCTACGAGCAGTACTTC. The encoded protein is CASSLAGGGSSYEQYF. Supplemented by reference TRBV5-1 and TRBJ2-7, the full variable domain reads KAGVTQTPRYLIKTRGQQVTLSCSPISGHRSVSWYQQTPGQGLQFLFEYFSETQRNKGNFPGRFSGRQFSNSRSEMNVSTLELGDSALYLCASSLAGGGSSYEQYFGPGTRLTVT.

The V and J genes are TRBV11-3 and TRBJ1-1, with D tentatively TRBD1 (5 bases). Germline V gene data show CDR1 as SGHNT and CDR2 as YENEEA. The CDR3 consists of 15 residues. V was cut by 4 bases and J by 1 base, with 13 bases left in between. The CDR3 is CASSSDSQKNTEAFF. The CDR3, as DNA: TGTGCCAGCAGCTCCGACAGCCAGAAGAACACTGAAGCTTTCTTT.

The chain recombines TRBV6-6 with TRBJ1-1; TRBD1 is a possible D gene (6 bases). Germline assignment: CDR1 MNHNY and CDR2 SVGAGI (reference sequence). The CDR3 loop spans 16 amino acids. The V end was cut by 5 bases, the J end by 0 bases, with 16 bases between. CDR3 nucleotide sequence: TGTGCCAGCAGTACCCAACGGGGGGGGCTGAACACTGAAGCTTTCTTT. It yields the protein CASSTQRGGLNTEAFF.

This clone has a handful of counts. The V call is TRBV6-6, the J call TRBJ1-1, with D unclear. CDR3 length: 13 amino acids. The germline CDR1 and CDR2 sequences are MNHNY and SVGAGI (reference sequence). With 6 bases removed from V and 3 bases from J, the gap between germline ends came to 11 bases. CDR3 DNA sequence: TGTGCCAGCAGCCAGGACGGGGACACTGAAGCTTTCTTT. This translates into CASSQDGDTEAFF.

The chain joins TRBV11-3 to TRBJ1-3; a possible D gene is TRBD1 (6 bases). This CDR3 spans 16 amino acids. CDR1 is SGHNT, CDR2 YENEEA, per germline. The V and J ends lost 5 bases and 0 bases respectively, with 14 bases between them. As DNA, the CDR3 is TGTGCCAGCAGCCCTGGGACATCCAACTCTGGAAACACCATATATTTT. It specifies CASSPGTSNSGNTIYF.